This T cell receptor beta chain is from a study of cytotoxic CD8 clonotypes in ibrutinib-treated CLL. Study overall: Outcomes included around 25 partial and 2 complete responses; after median around 65 months, roughly 14 stayed remitted and 12 progressed.

Study results and caveats: Baseline levels were approached again at progression, after clonality had risen at ibrutinib response. Baseline-level clonality went beyond age-matched healthy donors and moved in step with circulating CD8+ T-cell counts.

A remark on this clone: Its target is not known.

The repertoire was sequenced with immunoSEQ multiplex PCR; TCRdb's copy has only in-frame clones and lacks some. The table shows around 29,000 clones, with roughly 69% occurring only once. The input for sequencing was PBMCs, taken after 24 months of ibrutinib treatment. The sequence was obtained from a human donor with chronic lymphocytic leukemia.

The CDR3 loop reads CASKETTEAFF. In DNA form, the CDR3 reads TGTGCCAGCAAGGAGACCACTGAAGCTTTCTTT. V gene TRBV6-5 combines with J gene TRBJ1-1; no clear D. Germline V gene lookup returns CDR1 MNHEY and CDR2 SVGAGI. The CDR3 totals 11 residues. Trimming took 7 bases from V and 4 from J, leaving 7 bases between them.